Given below is one T cell receptor beta chain in context. Thyroid ultrasound, orbital computed tomography, clinical symptoms, and serum thyroxine and TRAb underpinned diagnoses. There were TCR beta CDR3 regions amplified from RNA transcripts. With the HTBI primer set, the TCR CDR3 went through a first round of RT-PCR. TCRdb analysed the multiplex PCR reads with MiXCR anew, one entry per CDR3 protein. The sample has 600,000 or so distinct CDR3 sequences, 15% to 20% seen once. This record belongs to a study of T cells in Graves' hyperthyroidism and ophthalmopathy. The V gene's germline CDR1 is SGHDN and CDR2 FVKESK. The junction had 2 bases not matched to a gene; V was cut back by 3 bases and J by 2 bases. This CDR3 region has 15 residues.

This sequence originates from a woman in her twenties or thirties with Graves' hyperthyroidism. Input material: blood. The chain has TRBV14 and TRBJ2-1; TRBD2 matches at 9 bases. The CDR3 coding sequence is TGTGCCAGCAGCCAGCTAGCGGGGACCTACAATGAGCAGTTCTTC. Residues: CASSQLAGTYNEQFF.